Sequencing of this TCR beta chain was carried out in a study of identical twins. In regard to this clonotype: Its specificity is unknown.

TCRdb used MiXCR to reprocess the 5' RACE reads, holding one entry per CDR3 protein. The data hold about 210,000 distinct CDR3 sequences, with less than 9.5% observed a single time. Trimming took 2 bases from V and 2 from J, leaving 11 bases between them. The CDR3 consists of 14 residues. The germline V gene encodes CDR1 DFQATT and CDR2 SNEGSKA (reference sequence). Broader study findings: Fewer insertions were carried by abundant cord blood beta clonotypes, but none was seen in memory repertoires.

This TCR derives from a woman aged 18-30 years in good health. The source material was memory (CD45RO+) T cells sorted from blood. V is TRBV20-1 and J is TRBJ2-3; TRBD2 is a possible D gene (6 bases). The DNA for the CDR3 is TGCAGTGCTAGAATCGGACTATCCACAGATACGCAGTATTTT. Translated, it gives CSARIGLSTDTQYF.